Below, one TCR beta chain is given with its context. Its antigen is undetermined. This record comes from a study of T cell clonotyping in hematopoietic cell transplantation. Samples: about 28 days before transplant, then days 30, 100 and 180 after. Study outcomes and limitations: CD4 and CD8 repertoire contributions could not be separated without sorting. After transplant, recipient diversity fell while pathologically expanded clonotypes grew through day 180. At the given depth, recipient repertoires were over 97% de novo clonotypes.

V dropped 3 bases and J dropped 4 bases, with 1 base sitting between them. The CDR3 is 10 amino acids. Germline CDR1 DFQATT, CDR2 SNEGSKA (reference sequence). Clones were read by immunoSEQ multiplex PCR, and TCRdb kept only the in-frame ones, dropping some. This table holds several thousand clones, around 87% found once. Sequenced here: peripheral blood mononuclear cells, sampled 100 days after allogeneic stem cell transplant. The chain uses TRBV20-1 and TRBJ1-5, with D unresolved. This clonotype was sampled from a female patient aged 40-50 years who had an allogeneic stem cell transplant from a related donor, so the T cells may come from the graft donor. Some clones in this sample may be carry-over from other donors' samples. The CDR3: CSARNQPQHF. Written as DNA, the CDR3 is TGCAGTGCTAGGAATCAGCCCCAGCATTTT.